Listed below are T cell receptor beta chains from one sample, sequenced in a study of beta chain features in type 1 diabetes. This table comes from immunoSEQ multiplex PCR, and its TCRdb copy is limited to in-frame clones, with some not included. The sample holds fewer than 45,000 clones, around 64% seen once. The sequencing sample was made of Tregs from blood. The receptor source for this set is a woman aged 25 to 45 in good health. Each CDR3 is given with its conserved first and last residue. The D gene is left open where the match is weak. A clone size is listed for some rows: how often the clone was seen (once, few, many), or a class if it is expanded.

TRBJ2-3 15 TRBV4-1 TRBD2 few TGCGCCAGCAGCCAAGGACCGGGAGGACACAATACGCAGTATTTT CASSQGPGGHNTQYF
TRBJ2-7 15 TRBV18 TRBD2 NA TGTGCCAGCTCACCGGGACTAGCGGAGTCCTACGAGCAGTACTTC CASSPGLAESYEQYF
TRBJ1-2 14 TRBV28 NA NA TGTGCCAGCAGTTTACCTCGACAGTTCTATGGCTACACCTTC CASSLPRQFYGYTF
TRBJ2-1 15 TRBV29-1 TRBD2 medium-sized TGCAGCGCTCGGGGAGCGGGAGGGCCGATCAATGAGCAGTTCTTC CSARGAGGPINEQFF
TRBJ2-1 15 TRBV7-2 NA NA TGTGCCAGCAGGAGGCGGGACCGATCCTACAATGAGCAGTTCTTC CASRRRDRSYNEQFF
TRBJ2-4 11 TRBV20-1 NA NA TGCAGTGCCCTTACCGGAGACATTCAGTACTTC CSALTGDIQYF
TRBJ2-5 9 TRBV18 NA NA TGTGCCAGCCCGGGGACCCAGTACTTC CASPGTQYF
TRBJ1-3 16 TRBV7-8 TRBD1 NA TGTGCCAGCAGCTTAGTTTCAGGGGGAGTGGGCCACACCATATATTTT CASSLVSGGVGHTIYF
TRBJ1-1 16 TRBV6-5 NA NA TGTGCCAGCAGTTACCGGCCGGCGGGGGGAAACACTGAAGCTTTCTTT CASSYRPAGGNTEAFF
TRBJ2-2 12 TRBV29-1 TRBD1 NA TGCGCCTGCCAGGGGGCTTCAGGGGAGCTGTTTTTT CACQGASGELFF
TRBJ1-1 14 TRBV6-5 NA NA TGTGCCAGCAGTTACTCCGAGGTTGGGGCGCGAGCTTTCTTT CASSYSEVGARAFF
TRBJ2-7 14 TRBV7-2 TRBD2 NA TGTGCCAGCAGCCAAGCGGGAGGGATCTACGAGCAGTACTTC CASSQAGGIYEQYF
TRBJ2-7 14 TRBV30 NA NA TGTGCCTGCAATCCTAGCGCCCGCTGGGACGAGCAGTACTTC CACNPSARWDEQYF
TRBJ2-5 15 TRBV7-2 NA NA TGTGCCAGCAGCTTAGTTTACTTTGGAGATGAGACCCAGTACTTC CASSLVYFGDETQYF
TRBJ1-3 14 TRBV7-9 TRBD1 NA TGTGCCAGCACCCTTCAGGGGGCGGGAAACACCATATATTTT CASTLQGAGNTIYF
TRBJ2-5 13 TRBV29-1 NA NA TGCAGCCTCAAAGCAGCAGGGGTGGAGACCCAGTACTTC CSLKAAGVETQYF
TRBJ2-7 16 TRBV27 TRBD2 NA TGTGCCAGCAGTCCACGAGCGGGAGTCGCCCCCTACGAGCAGTACTTC CASSPRAGVAPYEQYF
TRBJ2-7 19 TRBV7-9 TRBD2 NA TGTGCCAGCAGCCTCAGGGGGCGCCCCGGACTAGCGGGAGCCTACGAGCAGTACTTC CASSLRGRPGLAGAYEQYF
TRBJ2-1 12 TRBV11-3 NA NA TGTGCCAGCAGCTCTGGGGGCGATGAGCAGTTCTTC CASSSGGDEQFF
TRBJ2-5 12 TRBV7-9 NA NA TGTGCCAGCAGCTTCTCCTCAGAGACCCAGTACTTC CASSFSSETQYF
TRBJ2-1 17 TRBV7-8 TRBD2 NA TGTGCCAGCAGGTTGGGACTAGCGGGGAGGAGGGTAAATGAGCAGTTCTTC CASRLGLAGRRVNEQFF
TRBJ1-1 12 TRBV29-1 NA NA TGCAGCGCCCACACAGTTGACACTGAAGCTTTCTTT CSAHTVDTEAFF
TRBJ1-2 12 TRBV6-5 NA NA TGTGCCAGCAGGGGTGGCGGCTATGGCTACACCTTC CASRGGGYGYTF
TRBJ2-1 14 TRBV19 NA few TGTGCCAGTAGTATTAGGGAAGCGGCCAATGAGCAGTTCTTC CASSIREAANEQFF
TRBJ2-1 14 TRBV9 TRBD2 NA TGTGCCAGCAGCGTAATGTTACTAGCGCGTGAGCAGTTCTTC CASSVMLLAREQFF
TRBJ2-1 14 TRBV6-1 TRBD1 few TGTGCCAGCAGTCCCGGGACAGCTTACAATGAGCAGTTCTTC CASSPGTAYNEQFF
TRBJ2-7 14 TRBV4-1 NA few TGCGCCAGCAGCCAAGCGGAACAGTCCTACGAGCAGTACTTC CASSQAEQSYEQYF
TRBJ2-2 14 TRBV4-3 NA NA TGCGCCAGCAGCCAAGGCAGTTATACCGGGGAGCTGTTTTTT CASSQGSYTGELFF
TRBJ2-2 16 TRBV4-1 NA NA TGCGCCAGCAGCCAAGATCCCGGAGGAGTCACCGGGGAGCTGTTTTTT CASSQDPGGVTGELFF
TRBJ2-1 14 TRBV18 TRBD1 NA TGTGCCAGCCGGGACAGGACGACTAATGGGGAGCAGTTCTTC CASRDRTTNGEQFF
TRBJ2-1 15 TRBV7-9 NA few TGTGCCAGCGTCATGGGGAGTAGCTCCTACAATGAGCAGTTCTTC CASVMGSSSYNEQFF
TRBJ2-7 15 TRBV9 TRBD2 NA TGTGCCAGCAGCGTAGGTCCTAGCGGGCTCTACGAGCAGTACTTC CASSVGPSGLYEQYF
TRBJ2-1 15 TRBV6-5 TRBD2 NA TGTGCCGGCAGGCTACTAGCGGGAGGGAGTGGTGAGCAGTTCTTC CAGRLLAGGSGEQFF
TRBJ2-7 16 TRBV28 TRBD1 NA TGTGCCAGCAGTTTACAACAGGGGGTTCTATCCTACGAGCAGTACTTC CASSLQQGVLSYEQYF